This T cell receptor (beta chain) was sequenced for a study of cytomegalovirus exposure and HLA in healthy donors. Study-level information: The 120 validation repertoires, a later analysis reported, used the same platform as the roughly 660 repertoires from the first cohort. Regarding the study as a whole: The authors confirmed in vitro that three CMV-associated chains were specific for CMV antigens. Using the classifier, cytomegalovirus status was reportedly diagnosed with high specificity and sensitivity.

Worth noting for this clone: Its specificity is unknown.

The CDR3 extends over 15 amino acids. Germline V CDR1 and CDR2: SQVTM, ANQGSEA. With 6 bases removed from V and 0 bases from J, the gap between germline ends came to 16 bases. The method was immunoSEQ multiplex PCR; TCRdb's version includes in-frame clones alone and lacks a portion of them. The repertoire consists of 150,000 to 200,000 clones, with approximately 84% occurring once and the leading ten covering 2.5% to 3.5%. A roughly 120-subject validation cohort, separate from the approximately 700-subject first cohort, supplied the donors. This receptor was taken from a woman aged 18-30 years in good health and CMV-seropositive. Sequencing used PBMCs. The J gene is TRBJ2-3, the V gene TRBV29-1; tentatively, D is TRBD2 (5 bases). CDR3: CSVPRLAVSTDTQYF. CDR3 DNA: TGCAGCGTACCCCGGCTAGCCGTAAGCACAGATACGCAGTATTTT.